These 8 T cell receptor beta chains originate from one sample sequenced in a study of cytomegalovirus exposure and HLA in healthy donors. Primers for the PCR totalled 60 Vbeta and 13 Jbeta. Repertoires were generated with immunoSEQ multiplex PCR, while TCRdb's copy carries only in-frame clones and drops some. The sample lists some 150,000 clones, about four fifths seen once, with roughly 6% in the top ten. Input material: PBMCs. The source is a man aged 50-60 years in good health and CMV-seropositive.

The V and J genes are TRBV5-1 and TRBJ2-1, with 10 bases that match TRBD2. CDR1 and CDR2 (germline): SGHRS, YFSETQ. The J segment lost 8 bases and the V segment lost 4 bases, leaving 12 bases of the junction unmatched. The CDR3 is 16 amino acids. CDR3 region: CASSDRTSGNDYEQFF. In DNA, the CDR3 is TGCGCCAGCAGCGATCGAACTAGCGGGAATGACTATGAGCAGTTCTTC. The variable domain in full, with the rest retrieved from reference TRBV5-1 and TRBJ2-1, is KAGVTQTPRYLIKTRGQQVTLSCSPISGHRSVSWYQQTPGQGLQFLFEYFSETQRNKGNFPGRFSGRQFSNSRSEMNVSTLELGDSALYLCASSDRTSGNDYEQFFGPGTRLTVL.

The CDR3, as DNA: TGCGCCAGCAGCCAGGCAGGACAGGGTTGGGATCCCCAGCATTTT. It is translated as CASSQAGQGWDPQHF. The V gene is TRBV4-1, the J gene TRBJ1-5; the match to TRBD1 covers 8 bases. The length of the CDR3 is 15 residues. Germline CDR1 is MGHRA and CDR2 is YSYEKL. With 3 bases clipped from V and 10 bases from J, the junction kept 11 bases outside the gene matches.

This clone turned up a few times. The sample carries other DNA sequences with the same CDR3. The chain recombines TRBV11-2 with TRBJ2-4; D is unclear. Trimming shortened V by 5 bases and J by 0 bases, and 8 bases separated the two germline ends. Per germline, CDR1 SGHAT and CDR2 FQNNGV. This CDR3 comprises 14 residues. The CDR3 nucleotides read TGTGCCAGCAGCAGTAGACTAGCCAAAAACATTCAGTACTTC. Its protein is CASSSRLAKNIQYF.

This clone was seen only a few times. The chain employs TRBV20-1 and TRBJ2-1; D is uncertain. The V gene lost 5 bases and the J gene lost 3 bases, with 2 bases spanning the gap. Per germline, CDR1 DFQATT and CDR2 SNEGSKA (reference sequence). The CDR3 sequence is 10 residues long. This CDR3 reads CSAYYNEQFF. The CDR3 DNA follows: TGCAGTGCTTACTACAATGAGCAGTTCTTC.

The genes are TRBV6-1 and TRBJ1-2; D remains ambiguous. V lost 2 bases to trimming and J lost 4 bases, with 8 bases between them. CDR1 MNHNS and CDR2 SASEGT come from the germline V gene. The CDR3 runs 13 residues. CDR3 loop: CASSETGSYGYTF. CDR3 bases: TGTGCCAGCAGTGAAACGGGGAGCTATGGCTACACCTTC.

The genes are TRBV11-2 and TRBJ2-1, with 7 bases lining up with TRBD1. Germline values: CDR1 SGHAT, CDR2 FQNNGV. This CDR3 has 14 amino acids. V lost 4 bases, J lost 7 bases, and 7 bases stayed unmatched. The CDR3 region has the DNA TGTGCCAGCAGCTCGTGGACAGGTACGAATGAGCAGTTCTTC. Protein: CASSSWTGTNEQFF.

This clone showed up just a few times. The chain carries TRBV15 and TRBJ1-6; 11 nucleotides line up with TRBD1. Trimming at V came to 0 bases and at J to 3 bases, leaving 7 bases not matched to a gene. The CDR3 runs 19 residues. Germline loops: CDR1 LNHNV, CDR2 YYDKDF (reference sequence). Here the CDR3 reads CATSRDPGQGAYYNSPLHF. CDR3 DNA: TGTGCCACCAGCAGAGATCCTGGACAGGGGGCCTACTATAATTCACCCCTCCACTTT. Supplemented by reference TRBV15 and TRBJ1-6, the full variable domain reads DAMVIQNPRYQVTQFGKPVTLSCSQTLNHNVMYWYQQKSSQAPKLLFHYYDKDFNNEADTPDNFQSRRPNTSFCFLDIRSPGLGDTAMYLCATSRDPGQGAYYNSPLHFGNGTRLTVT.

The chain uses TRBV9 and TRBJ1-1; 7 nucleotides match TRBD1. CDR3 size: 14 residues. The germline V gene encodes CDR1 SGDLS and CDR2 YYNGEE. With 3 bases clipped from V and 1 base from J, the junction kept 3 bases outside the gene matches. The CDR3 DNA follows: TGTGCCAGCAGCGCACGGGACAGGAACACTGAAGCTTTCTTT. It yields the protein CASSARDRNTEAFF.